The 19 T cell receptor beta chains reported below all come from one sample, sequenced in a study of blood T cell repertoires in COVID-19. Data came from immunoSEQ multiplex PCR; TCRdb stores just in-frame clones and leaves some out. The data contain 250,000 to 300,000 clones, approximately 90% of them singletons. Source material: PBMCs or T cells enriched from blood (not recorded which). The receptors come from an older woman in a cohort exposed to, infected with or recovered from COVID-19 (not recorded which).

This chain joins TRBV24-1 and TRBJ2-5; 16 bases agree with TRBD2. From germline, CDR1 is KGHDR and CDR2 SFDVKD. The CDR3 contains 19 residues. Trimming took 6 bases from V and 1 from J; bases not matched to a gene: 10. In nucleotides, the CDR3 is TGTGCCACCAGTACAGGCGGGACTAGCGGGAGGGGAGGCCAAGAGACCCAGTACTTC. Translating it yields CATSTGGTSGRGGQETQYF.

This clone was seen only once. This chain uses TRBV27 with TRBJ2-1; 11 positions match TRBD2. CDR3 length: 15 residues. V lost 8 bases, J lost 4 bases, and 7 bases stayed unmatched. Germline V lookup: CDR1 MNHEY, CDR2 SMNVEV (reference sequence). The CDR3 DNA reads TGTGCCAGCTACCCACTAGCGGGAGTTTACAATGAGCAGTTCTTC. Its protein is CASYPLAGVYNEQFF.

The rearrangement joins TRBV5-4 to TRBJ1-5; D gene unclear. The CDR3 sequence is 15 residues long. The V gene lost 4 bases and the J gene lost 3 bases, with 14 bases spanning the gap. Germline lookup yields CDR1 SGHNT and CDR2 YYREEE (reference sequence). The CDR3 loop reads CASSDGPRANQPQHF. In DNA, the CDR3 is TGTGCCAGCAGCGATGGACCGCGGGCCAATCAGCCCCAGCATTTT.

The CDR3, as DNA: TGTGCCAGCAGCTTAGCGCAAGGCGGGGAGGTTTCCGGGGAGCTGTTTTTT. Translating it yields CASSLAQGGEVSGELFF. The chain couples TRBV7-8 to TRBJ2-2; D might be TRBD2 (6 bases). CDR3 length equals 17 residues. The V gene's germline CDR1 is SGHVS and CDR2 FQNEAQ. With 0 bases removed from V and 6 bases from J, the gap between germline ends came to 17 bases. Full variable domain (missing parts from reference TRBV7-8 and TRBJ2-2): GAGVSQSPRYKVAKRGQDVALRCDPISGHVSLFWYQQALGQGPEFLTYFQNEAQLDKSGLPSDRFFAERPEGSVSTLKIQRTQQEDSAVYLCASSLAQGGEVSGELFFGEGSRLTVL.

The chain has TRBV11-3 and TRBJ2-5; TRBD2 might be the D (6 bases). Between the trimmed V and J ends, which lost 1 base and 4 bases, there was a span of 13 bases. The CDR3 has 15 amino acids. Germline V CDR1 and CDR2: SGHNT, YENEEA. This CDR3 reads CASSLGGTSLETQYF. CDR3 nucleotide sequence: TGTGCCAGCAGCTTAGGCGGGACCTCTTTAGAGACCCAGTACTTC.

The chain has TRBV18 and TRBJ1-1; 8 bases align to TRBD1. The CDR3 contains 15 residues. Germline V CDR1 and CDR2: KGHSH, LQKENI. The junction had 9 bases not matched to a gene; V was cut back by 4 bases and J by 5 bases. The DNA of the CDR3 is TGTGCCAGCTCACTCGGACAGGGAGGGATAACTGAAGCTTTCTTT. Translated, it gives CASSLGQGGITEAFF.

This sequence joins TRBV7-2 and TRBJ2-7; the D gene is possibly TRBD2 (5 bases). The CDR3 contains 18 residues. Germline V CDR1 and CDR2: SGHTA, FQGNSA. Deletions cut 1 base from V and 1 base from J, with 20 bases between. CDR3 sequence reads: CASSLVGLALPFSYEQYF. CDR3 bases: TGTGCCAGCAGCTTAGTTGGCCTAGCCCTACCTTTTTCCTACGAGCAGTACTTC.

The rearrangement joins TRBV3-1 (or the pseudogene TRBV3-2) to TRBJ2-3; 7 positions agree with TRBD2. This CDR3 is built from 12 residues. J gave up 11 bases and V 2 bases, and 4 bases lay outside the gene matches. Germline loops: CDR1 LGHDT, CDR2 YNNKEL (reference sequence). In DNA, the CDR3 is TGTGCCAGCAGCCAATCCCAGCGGGGGCAGTATTTT. This encodes CASSQSQRGQYF.

The chain carries TRBV3-1 (or the pseudogene TRBV3-2) and TRBJ2-7; D unresolved. CDR1 is LGHDT and CDR2 is YNNKEL in the germline V gene (reference sequence). Trimming took 4 bases from V and 3 from J, leaving 10 bases between them. This CDR3 comprises 13 residues. The chain's CDR3 is CASSPSSYYEQYF. The DNA of the CDR3 is TGTGCCAGCAGCCCCTCCTCCTACTACGAGCAGTACTTC.

The rearrangement joins TRBV19 to TRBJ1-2; 8 nucleotides line up with TRBD1. The CDR3 covers 13 residues. Trimming at V came to 6 bases and at J to 13 bases, leaving 13 bases not matched to a gene. Per germline, CDR1 LNHDA and CDR2 SQIVND (reference sequence). The CDR3 is CASSFGQGYDVTF. DNA of the CDR3: TGTGCCAGTAGCTTCGGACAGGGTTATGATGTCACCTTC.

The sample holds one count of this clone. The chain employs TRBV29-1 and TRBJ2-7; tentatively, D is TRBD2 (7 bases). V was shortened by 3 bases and J by 0 bases, with 15 bases between the two germline ends. This CDR3 contains 15 residues. The V gene's germline CDR1 is SQVTM and CDR2 ANQGSEA. Written as DNA, the CDR3 is TGCAGCGTTGATCTCGGGGGGCAAACCTCCTACGAGCAGTACTTC. This codes for CSVDLGGQTSYEQYF.

The gene calls are TRBV24-1 and TRBJ2-5, with 7 positions matching TRBD1. J gave up 2 bases and V 4 bases, and 6 bases lay outside the gene matches. The CDR3 covers 15 residues. Germline CDR1 is KGHDR and CDR2 is SFDVKD. Here the CDR3 reads CATSESGTDQETQYF. In DNA, the CDR3 is TGTGCCACCAGTGAATCTGGGACAGATCAAGAGACCCAGTACTTC.

The V gene is TRBV2, the J gene TRBJ2-5, with 8 positions matching TRBD2. This CDR3 comprises 15 residues. Germline-derived CDR1 and CDR2 are SNHLY and FYNNEI. Losses at the gene ends were 8 bases for V and 5 bases for J; bases not matched to a gene: 13. The CDR3 bases are TGTGCCAGCCGCCGCGGGGCTCCGGGGGGGGAGACCCAGTACTTC. Protein: CASRRGAPGGETQYF.

The chain carries TRBV18 and TRBJ1-5, with D unclear. Germline assignment: CDR1 KGHSH and CDR2 LQKENI. The CDR3 consists of 14 residues. V dropped 3 bases and J dropped 1 base, with 7 bases sitting between them. The CDR3 reads CASSPNLSNQPQHF. CDR3 nucleotides: TGTGCCAGCTCACCGAACCTAAGCAATCAGCCCCAGCATTTT.

The genes are TRBV7-9 and TRBJ1-1; D call uncertain. V lost 8 bases to trimming and J lost 1 base, with 14 bases between them. The CDR3 has 14 residues. The germline CDR1 and CDR2 sequences are SEHNR and FQNEAQ (reference sequence). The CDR3 region has the DNA TGTGCCAGCTCTCCGGAGCTGAAGAACACTGAAGCTTTCTTT. Protein: CASSPELKNTEAFF.

The chain is built from TRBV7-8 and TRBJ2-5; 9 bases align to TRBD2. Germline V CDR1 and CDR2: SGHVS, FQNEAQ. Trimming removed 0 bases from V and 14 bases from J; junction bases left unmatched: 7. The CDR3 loop spans 13 amino acids. CDR3 region: CASSLARVAGAYF. The DNA of the CDR3 is TGTGCCAGCAGCTTAGCGCGGGTAGCGGGAGCTTACTTC.

In its sample, this clone was seen once. This rearrangement joins TRBV7-9 to TRBJ1-6; D possibly corresponds to TRBD1 (6 bases). The CDR3 is made up of 14 amino acids. Germline-derived CDR1 and CDR2 are SEHNR and FQNEAQ (reference sequence). V lost 4 bases and J 7 bases, leaving 11 bases between the germline ends. The CDR3 nucleotides read TGTGCCAGCAGCTCCTACAGGGTCAATTCACCCCTCCACTTT. Translated: CASSSYRVNSPLHF.

The chain joins TRBV9 to TRBJ2-1, with D perhaps TRBD2 (5 bases). CDR1 is SGDLS, CDR2 YYNGEE, per germline. V was shortened by 0 bases and J by 5 bases, with 15 bases between the two germline ends. CDR3 length equals 16 residues. CDR3 loop: CASSVVGESRDNEQFF. The CDR3 coding sequence is TGTGCCAGCAGCGTAGTCGGGGAATCGAGGGACAATGAGCAGTTCTTC.

This chain uses TRBV19 with TRBJ2-7; possibly TRBD1 for D (6 bases). The CDR3 has 15 residues. V shed 5 bases and J shed 2 bases, with 16 bases lying between them. Germline CDR1 LNHDA, CDR2 SQIVND (reference sequence). The CDR3 region has the DNA TGTGCCAGTAGTGGAGTTTCGGACAGAGCCTACGAGCAGTACTTC. Its translation is CASSGVSDRAYEQYF.